This T cell receptor beta chain stems from a study of cytomegalovirus exposure and HLA in healthy donors. Researchers ran the PCR with 60 Vbeta and 13 Jbeta primers. Assay used: immunoSEQ multiplex PCR; TCRdb lists only in-frame clones, some missing. This repertoire includes 130,000 to 150,000 clones. In regard to this clone: Its antigen is currently unknown.

V dropped 1 base and J dropped 1 base, with 8 bases sitting between them. This CDR3 has 14 residues. In germline, CDR1 is SGHKS, CDR2 YYEKEE (reference sequence). Study observations and caveats: Per a later analysis, 18,000 or so TCR beta sequences showed association with HLA alleles at 0.05 false discovery rate. The study flagged about 150 TCR beta chains as cytomegalovirus-associated.

Each donor's status was that of a healthy bone marrow donor. Nominally healthy donors provided the samples, though records likely missed some immune exposures. V usage is TRBV5-5 and J usage is TRBJ2-5; no definite D call. Sequences were obtained from PBMCs. The source of this sequence is a male donor in good health and CMV-seronegative. The CDR3 DNA sequence: TGTGCCAGCAGCTTGAGGAGCCCCCAAGAGACCCAGTACTTC. Translating it yields CASSLRSPQETQYF.